The following is a T cell receptor beta chain sequence with its context. Germline CDR1 and CDR2: SGHTS and YDEGEE. After removal of 4 bases from V and 5 bases from J, the junction contained 6 bases not matched to a gene. This CDR3 is 14 amino acids long. This record belongs to a study of blood T cell repertoires in COVID-19. Profiled with immunoSEQ multiplex PCR; TCRdb holds only in-frame clones, not every one. The sample includes approximately 330,000 clones, 88% seen only once; the top ten take approximately 4%. The chain joins TRBV5-8 to TRBJ2-3, with 8 nucleotides matching TRBD2. The sample taken for sequencing was peripheral blood. The receptor comes from a woman aged 50 to 65 with active or convalescent COVID-19. The CDR3: CASSTTGGGDTQYF. Here the CDR3 DNA reads TGTGCCAGCAGCACGACCGGGGGGGGAGATACGCAGTATTTT.